This paragraph reports one T cell receptor (beta chain). Measured with immunoSEQ multiplex PCR; TCRdb has only the in-frame clones, and not every one. The sample has some 100,000 clones, approximately 94% seen once. This sample is part of a study of T cell changes during pregnancy in multiple sclerosis. Germline CDR1 reads SGHRS; CDR2 reads YFSETQ. The V end lost 4 bases, the J end lost 9 bases, and 17 bases lay between the germline ends. This CDR3 comprises 14 residues. The sample in question was peripheral blood, obtained in the second trimester of pregnancy. The chain employs TRBV5-1 and TRBJ2-1; D may be TRBD1 (6 bases). The receptor's source is a female donor with multiple sclerosis, enrolled in a pregnancy study. Here the CDR3 DNA reads TGCGCCAGCAGCCCCCGACAGGCTAAGGGTGAGCAGTTCTTC. This codes for CASSPRQAKGEQFF.